This TCR beta chain was recovered during a study of metastatic and nonmetastatic thyroid tumors. In the study overall: Across peripheral blood and tumor or nodule tissue samples taken from malignant and benign thyroid patients, the repertoires were compared with one another.

All patients reached thyroid surgery having received no treatment beforehand. CDR1 and CDR2 from the germline V gene are LNHDA and SQIVND (reference sequence). Trimming took off 5 bases at V and 13 bases at J, with 15 bases between the two ends. The CDR3 length is 12 residues. Through MiXCR, TCRdb re-clonotyped the PCR reads. The sample lists about 82,000 clones; around 13% were seen once. As to this clone: This may be a read error, as it is one base from a much larger clone. Other DNA sequences in the same sample also yield this CDR3.

The clonotype originates from a female donor with papillary thyroid cancer or a benign thyroid nodule (not recorded which). Some clones in this sample may be carry-over from other donors' samples. Material: tumor tissue. The V call is TRBV19, the J call TRBJ1-5; a possible D gene is TRBD1 (6 bases). The CDR3 loop reads CASSPRGGPQHF. Written as DNA, the CDR3 is TGTGCCAGTAGTCCCCGAGGGGGGCCACAGCATTTT.